This TCR beta chain was captured by sequencing in a study of identifying expanded T cells in peripheral blood (dated by TCRdb to the late 2010s). Turning to the overall study: Technical replicates were generated by sequencing separate aliquots of the same genomic DNA pool, with four replicates compared pairwise.

No immune events such as infections were documented for the healthy donors during the collection period. Blood repertoires from healthy donors were used as a training cohort for calibrating time-dependent variance in a beta-binomial model of differential abundance of T-cell clones. The training cohort comprised about ten healthy donors, 3 female and 7 male. Donor ages ranged from roughly 29 to 64 years, with an average of around 43 years. Whole blood from each healthy donor was obtained from a commercial supplier and was collected at three time points about two weeks apart. For immunosequencing, genomic DNA was extracted from whole blood that had not been sorted. Beyond this particular receptor, the publication reports: The authors expected that over much longer intervals, such as months to years, biological variance in healthy repertoires might increase even further. The binomial model flagged 0.9 to 1.5 differentially abundant clones between technical replicates but 15 to 17 over around 2 weeks and 19 to 20 over about four weeks. Across all healthy-donor time intervals, the beta-binomial model significantly lowered both the number of clones called differentially abundant and the false-positive rate. Across all healthy donors, variance in clone template counts between roughly 2-week samples was found to increase significantly with total template count.

From a lookup of the germline V gene, CDR1 and CDR2 are SQVTM and ANQGSEA. Inclusive of the bounding cysteine and phenylalanine, the CDR3 is 12 residues long. The DNA shown is the 36-base CDR3, in frame from base 1. V drops 4 bases and J drops 5 bases, leaving 11 bases in between. Regarding this clone: It lacks a known antigen. No qualities accompany the bases; no much larger clone lies one base away.

TCRbeta CDR3 regions were profiled with the immunoSEQ Assay using bias-controlled multiplex PCR amplification of genomic DNA. The source study handled its data this way. To quantify the absolute abundance of each unique TCRbeta CDR3 region, the sequences were collapsed and filtered. Differential abundance was assessed using a binomial (Fisher-equivalent) model and a beta-binomial model in which time-dependent variance fitted from healthy donors was added. Any clone with fewer than 5 combined templates was excluded, and a clone was called differentially abundant if its Benjamini-Hochberg FDR was below 0.01. In the beta-binomial model, variance was expressed as a function of the total template count across the two samples, in the form v = (b*log(k)+a)^2. Entries here come from immuneACCESS through TCRdb and include only in-frame sequences with V and J called. Some clones fail to appear in such tables; in the studies checked, an unresolved V gene covers under half of the shortfall, and the cause of the remainder is unknown. D and trimming were read from the DNA, whereas the V and J calls and clone size are those reported in that table. This sample comprises about 58,000 clones, roughly 87% of them detected only once. The ten largest clones capture around 3.5% of the sample.

This TCR was recovered from a person aged 18 to 69 in good health. Sequencing was done on a sample of blood. Recombination connected TRBV29-1 to TRBJ2-5, with no D gene named confidently. The base sequence is TGCAGCGTTGTAGGGTCGGGTGAGACCCAGTACTTC. It translates to CSVVGSGETQYF. Supplemented by the reference TRBV29-1 and TRBJ2-5 proteins around the CDR3, the complete variable domain is SAVISQKPSRDICQRGTSLTIQCQVDSQVTMMFWYRQQPGQSLTLIATANQGSEATYESGFVIDKFPISRPNLTFSTLTVSNMSPEDSSIYLCSVVGSGETQYFGPGTRLLVL.